This T cell receptor beta chain was identified during a study of shared clonotypes between healthy human individuals (dated by TCRdb to about 2020). For context, the study as a whole: Three men and a couple of women, aged 18 to 49 years, made up the cohort. The study deeply sequenced blood TCR repertoires of about 5 healthy adults to estimate repertoire size and the extent of clonotype sharing between individuals. For each donor, CD4 naive and CD4 memory were each given three plates, CD8 naive was given two plates, and CD8 memory was given one plate. Per donor, leukapheresis produced somewhere between about 0.9 and 10 billion PBMCs. To increase sequencing depth and limit assay-specific biases, TCR repertoire library preparation and sequencing were carried out by different laboratories using diverse techniques.

CD8 naive samples were CD45RO-negative cells positively selected for CCR7, giving a CD45RA+CCR7+ population that excluded TemRA cells. Healthy HIV-negative adults with no recently reported acute infections or vaccinations were included as donors. Every donor was a Caucasian adult living in Nashville, Tennessee, USA. Blood was collected by leukapheresis, and PBMCs were isolated by Ficoll-Histopaque density gradient centrifugation and then cryopreserved in liquid nitrogen vapor phase. Purity and quantity of every magnetically sorted T cell population were checked by analytical flow cytometry. Genomic DNA was isolated from every sorted fraction and measured by UV absorbance on a Nanodrop 2000c. Turning to this clone: Its antigen is not yet known. Base qualities are not recorded, but no much larger clone differs from it by a single base.

General conclusions and limits of the study: Compared with non-shared clonotypes, clonotypes shared by all four sorted-subset donors had higher generation probabilities. Across a handful of donors, approximately 5% of naive CD4, over 3% of naive CD8, about 2.3% of memory CD4, and 0.3% to 0.45% of memory CD8 clonotypes were shared. The small number of donors limited the genetic and exposure-history diversity represented. Naive subsets generally had larger estimated clonotype richness than memory subsets. Incomplete sequencing was indicated by rarefaction of sorted-subset datasets, despite the large sequencing depth. Pairwise subsampling indicated that sequencing depth was expected to affect the degree of clonotype sharing among donors. Only blood was sampled, and tissue TCR repertoires likely differ from those in blood.

Including the terminal cysteine and phenylalanine, the CDR3 comprises 11 residues. The kept DNA is CDR3 alone, 33 bases in frame from the first base. CDR1 and CDR2, per the germline V gene (reference sequence), are GTSNPN and SVGIG. Cut back by 6 bases and 4 bases, the V and J ends lie 9 bases apart. TCR CDR3 regions were amplified from genomic DNA by multiplex PCR using the deep immunoSEQ assay. For each cell subset, the extracted genomic DNA was distributed evenly across all wells of several immunoSEQ 96-well plates, and each plate served as one replicate. Each replicate PCR for sorted subsets received around 0.2 ug genomic DNA, equal to roughly 30,000 T cell genomes. The purified libraries were quantified using a Qubit 3.0 fluorometer, sized with a Bioanalyzer 2100, and then quantified again using the KAPA Library Quantification kit. Every immunoSEQ 96-well plate was sequenced on a separate single-read 150-cycle Illumina NextSeq 550 flow cell. Regarding the original processing steps: Because only junctional sequences without quality scores were contained in the immunoSEQ output, filtering matching that applied to full-length reads could not be performed. To assign V/J genes and CDR3, sequences were annotated against IMGT germline references using PyIR, a Python wrapper for IgBLAST v1.9. Reads were removed for weak V/J assignments (E-value above 1e-6), missing CDR3, stop codons, out-of-frame junctions, or ambiguous translated residues. A V3J clonotype was defined by an identical inferred V gene, J gene, and CDR3 amino acid sequence. The percentage overlap between two repertoires was calculated by dividing the number of shared unique clonotypes by the size of the smaller repertoire. RTK rarefaction, the Chao1 estimator, and Recon v2.1 estimates of unobserved clonotypes were used to assess repertoire richness. Generation probabilities for all TCRbeta clonotypes obtained by the gDNA method from a handful of donors were computed using OLGA. In its TCRdb copy, this immuneACCESS table keeps in-frame sequences only and misses some clones. Where compared with another copy, unresolved V genes explain less than half of these, and the others have no known cause. V and J calls and clone size are as listed in that table; D and trimming were resolved from the DNA. In all, the sample holds about 1,900,000 clones, and approximately 94% of those were seen once. The ten biggest clones cover under 1.5% of the sample.

The sequenced material came from naive CD8+ T cells sorted from blood. The cell subset or site label of this sample denotes: CD45RA+CCR7+. The sequence was obtained from a man between 18 and 29 years old in good health. The chain couples TRBV30 to TRBJ1-2; perhaps TRBD1 is the D gene, with 6 bases matching. The CDR3 corresponds to CACTGTYGYTF. The nucleotide sequence is TGTGCCTGTACAGGGACCTATGGCTACACCTTC.